This TCR beta chain appears in the sequencing data of a study of HIV-infected patients and healthy controls. Study outcomes and limitations: Healthy control repertoires had roughly threefold more distinct CDR3s than untreated HIV+ repertoires, and higher Shannon diversity. HIV+ repertoires were severely depleted of MAIT alpha-chain CDR3s, unlike healthy controls.

This CDR3 region has 15 residues. Trimming removed 7 bases at V and 8 bases at J, with 23 bases between. Germline V CDR1 and CDR2: MNHNS, SASEGT. Reverse transcription used around 500 ng RNA and constant-region primers for alpha and beta. Separate chain-specific third strand synthesis with multiplexing indices produced the alpha and beta libraries. MiXCR was run by TCRdb on the 5' RACE reads, yielding one entry per CDR3 protein. The sample gives some 14,000 distinct CDR3 sequences, approximately 12% of which show up once; approximately 39% is in the top ten. Antiretroviral therapy had run roughly three months, about 14 weeks, before follow-up blood collection. No cell fractionation was done, so the repertoire covers all unsorted peripheral blood T cells. The RNA source was an approximately 2.4 ml peripheral blood draw. Exclusions covered tumors, febrile or AIDS-related illness, and hepatitis B or C coinfection.

This clonotype was detected many times. The antigen remains unidentified. The J gene is TRBJ1-2, the V gene TRBV6-1; D is undetermined. The sequence came from an adult with HIV infection. The donor label of this sample is uncertain. The source material was blood, sampled during antiretroviral therapy. The chain's CDR3 is CASTPGVEGGWGYTF. The CDR3 DNA is TGTGCCAGCACCCCGGGCGTGGAGGGCGGCTGGGGCTACACCTTC.